One sample yielded the 25 T cell receptor beta chains listed below, sequenced in a study of blood T cell repertoires in COVID-19. Assay used: immunoSEQ multiplex PCR; TCRdb lists only in-frame clones, some missing. The sample carries approximately 210,000 clones, around nine tenths recorded once. The sample taken for sequencing was peripheral blood. The receptors derive from a man between 18 and 35 years old with active or convalescent COVID-19.

The V and J genes are TRBV11-2 and TRBJ1-6; 7 bases match TRBD1. Germline values: CDR1 SGHAT, CDR2 FQNNGV. V gave up 1 base and J gave up 3 bases; unmatched junction bases: 3. The length of the CDR3 is 16 residues. CDR3 sequence: CASSLGQGVYNSPLHF. The CDR3 nucleotides read TGTGCCAGCAGCTTAGGACAGGGCGTCTATAATTCACCCCTCCACTTT.

This rearrangement joins TRBV7-8 to TRBJ1-5; TRBD1 is a possible D gene (5 bases). The CDR3 sequence is 16 residues long. CDR1 and CDR2 from the germline V gene are SGHVS and FQNEAQ. V lost 7 bases, J lost 6 bases, and 22 bases lay in between. The CDR3 bases are TGTGCCAGCACCCCCACCGGTGTGGGGGGTAGTCAGCCCCAGCATTTT. Amino acids: CASTPTGVGGSQPQHF.

The chain recombines TRBV7-8 with TRBJ1-4; D possibly corresponds to TRBD1 (6 bases). The CDR3 consists of 12 residues. Per the germline V gene, CDR1 is SGHVS and CDR2 is FQNEAQ. Trimming pared 8 bases from V and 5 bases from J, leaving 9 bases between. The CDR3 DNA follows: TGTGCCAGCGGAACAGGGAATGAAAAACTGTTTTTT. Translated: CASGTGNEKLFF. Together with reference TRBV7-8 and TRBJ1-4, the CDR3 gives the full variable domain: GAGVSQSPRYKVAKRGQDVALRCDPISGHVSLFWYQQALGQGPEFLTYFQNEAQLDKSGLPSDRFFAERPEGSVSTLKIQRTQQEDSAVYLCASGTGNEKLFFGSGTQLSVL.

The rearrangement links TRBV10-2 to TRBJ2-5; a weak D match, TRBD1 (5 bases). The germline gives CDR1 WSHSY, CDR2 SAAADI. CDR3 size: 14 residues. The germline V and J ends were trimmed by 8 bases and 5 bases, with 18 bases remaining between them. Here the CDR3 DNA reads TGCGCCAGCGGTCAGGGCCCTCCGCCGGAGACCCAGTACTTC. Translation gives CASGQGPPPETQYF.

V and J are TRBV5-1 and TRBJ2-7; the match to TRBD2 covers 11 bases. Germline V gene lookup returns CDR1 SGHRS and CDR2 YFSETQ. This CDR3 comprises 17 residues. With V trimmed by 4 bases and J by 0 bases, 9 bases remained unmatched. CDR3 DNA sequence: TGCGCCAGCAGCATAGTAATGACTAGCGGGACCTCCTACGAGCAGTACTTC. Its protein product is CASSIVMTSGTSYEQYF.

The V call is TRBV5-1, the J call TRBJ2-3, with 14 nucleotides matching TRBD2. The CDR3 extends over 17 amino acids. Trimming at V came to 3 bases and at J to 2 bases, leaving 5 bases not matched to a gene. Germline assignment: CDR1 SGHRS and CDR2 YFSETQ. The CDR3 region is CASSSGLAGGFTDTQYF. CDR3 nucleotide sequence: TGCGCCAGCAGCTCAGGACTAGCGGGAGGATTCACAGATACGCAGTATTTT.

CDR3 amino acids: CSASSTGDNEKLFF. For the CDR3, the DNA is TGCAGTGCTAGTAGCACAGGGGATAATGAAAAACTGTTTTTT. This chain uses TRBV20-1 with TRBJ1-4, with 7 bases fitting TRBD1. Germline CDR1 is DFQATT and CDR2 is SNEGSKA (reference sequence). V shed 3 bases and J 4 bases; nucleotides not matched to a gene: 5. The CDR3 length is 14 residues.

A few counts support this clone. V usage is TRBV30 and J usage is TRBJ1-5, with 7 bases aligning to TRBD1. Germline V gives CDR1 GTSNPN, CDR2 SVGIG (reference sequence). Trimming took 2 bases from V and 3 from J; bases not matched to a gene: 4. This CDR3 spans 14 amino acids. CDR3 amino acids: CAWSYRGLNQPQHF. DNA of the CDR3: TGTGCCTGGAGTTACAGGGGCCTCAATCAGCCCCAGCATTTT.

This clone was counted only a few times. The CDR3 is CASSIVVTANTEAFF. The CDR3 nucleotides are TGTGCCAGTAGTATAGTCGTGACAGCGAACACTGAAGCTTTCTTT. The chain employs TRBV19 and TRBJ1-1, with D tentatively TRBD1 (5 bases). V was cut by 1 base and J by 1 base, with 10 bases left in between. Per the germline V gene, CDR1 is LNHDA and CDR2 is SQIVND (reference sequence). The CDR3 loop spans 15 amino acids.

This clone was seen a single time. The chain recombines TRBV28 with TRBJ1-2; TRBD1 is a possible D gene (6 bases). V lost 5 bases and J lost 5, with 9 bases in between. CDR1 is MDHEN and CDR2 is SYDVKM in the germline V gene. This CDR3 comprises 12 residues. The DNA for the CDR3 is TGTGCCAGCAGTGCAGGGGTTTATGGCTACACCTTC. Encoded protein: CASSAGVYGYTF.

In its sample, this clone was seen once. V gene TRBV14 combines with J gene TRBJ2-1; no definite D call. Trimming stripped 1 base from V and 12 bases from J, with 7 bases between. This CDR3 is built from 11 residues. The V gene's germline CDR1 is SGHDN and CDR2 FVKESK. CDR3 in DNA: TGTGCCAGCAGCCAAGGTCCAGGGCAGTTCTTC. This translates into CASSQGPGQFF.

V usage is TRBV25-1 and J usage is TRBJ2-1; the D gene is possibly TRBD2 (5 bases). Trimming left V 4 bases short and J 0 bases short, with 13 bases between. This CDR3 is built from 16 residues. The germline gives CDR1 MGHDK, CDR2 SYGVNS. The CDR3 bases are TGTGCCAGCAGTGGAGAGCAAGGACTCTCCTACAATGAGCAGTTCTTC. It encodes CASSGEQGLSYNEQFF. Looking up the rest from reference TRBV25-1 and TRBJ2-1 gives the full variable domain: EADIYQTPRYLVIGTGKKITLECSQTMGHDKMYWYQQDPGMELHLIHYSYGVNSTEKGDLSSESTVSRIRTEHFPLTLESARPSHTSQYLCASSGEQGLSYNEQFFGPGTRLTVL.

The CDR3 spells CASSSGQSYNEQFF. The CDR3 DNA reads as TGTGCCAGCAGTTCGGGACAGTCCTACAATGAGCAGTTCTTC. The V and J genes are TRBV27 and TRBJ2-1; 7 bases are a match to TRBD1. V dropped 4 bases and J dropped 1; count of bases not matched to a gene: 1. Germline V gives CDR1 MNHEY, CDR2 SMNVEV (reference sequence). The CDR3 is 14 amino acids.

This clone was recorded only once. The genes are TRBV7-6 and TRBJ2-1, with TRBD2 matching over 7 bases. V lost 2 bases to trimming and J lost 7 bases; unmatched junction nucleotides: 14. The germline V gene encodes CDR1 SGHVS and CDR2 FNYEAQ. CDR3 length: 17 residues. This CDR3 reads CASSLYILGGSSNEQFF. The CDR3 nucleotides are TGTGCCAGCAGCTTATACATTCTTGGCGGGAGCAGTAATGAGCAGTTCTTC.

V and J are TRBV3-1 (or the pseudogene TRBV3-2) and TRBJ2-1, with TRBD2 matching 11 bases. The CDR3 loop spans 14 amino acids. From germline, CDR1 is LGHDT and CDR2 YNNKEL (reference sequence). The ends lost 1 base at V and 9 bases at J; junction bases unmatched: 2. The CDR3 sequence: CASSQGLAGGEQFF. The CDR3 DNA sequence: TGTGCCAGCAGCCAAGGTCTAGCGGGGGGTGAGCAGTTCTTC.

The J gene is TRBJ2-7, the V gene TRBV27, with 11 positions matching TRBD2. The CDR3 has 15 amino acids. V lost 5 bases, J lost 2 bases, and 5 bases stayed unmatched. CDR1 and CDR2 from the germline V gene are MNHEY and SMNVEV (reference sequence). CDR3 DNA sequence: TGTGCCAGCAGTCCAGGGACTAGCGGAACCTACGAGCAGTACTTC. Translated, it gives CASSPGTSGTYEQYF.

This clone was detected once. The genes are TRBV4-3 and TRBJ1-2; D unclear. CDR1 and CDR2 from the germline V gene are LGHNA and YSLEER. CDR3 length equals 11 residues. The germline V and J ends were trimmed by 0 bases and 14 bases, with 10 bases remaining between them. CDR3 in DNA: TGCGCCAGCAGCCAAGATGAGTATTGGACCTTC. Translation gives CASSQDEYWTF.

The chain has TRBV28 and TRBJ2-1, with TRBD2 matching over 11 bases. With V trimmed by 0 bases and J by 6 bases, 7 bases remained unmatched. The CDR3 totals 17 residues. Per germline, CDR1 MDHEN and CDR2 SYDVKM. The CDR3 is CASSLWIAGGPTNEQFF. The CDR3 DNA sequence: TGTGCCAGCAGTTTATGGATAGCGGGAGGGCCGACCAATGAGCAGTTCTTC.

This rearrangement joins TRBV6-4 to TRBJ2-2, with D hard to call. The germline V and J ends were trimmed by 6 bases and 2 bases, with 7 bases remaining between them. Looked up from germline, CDR1 is MRHNA and CDR2 is SNTAGT. This CDR3 has 13 amino acids. DNA of the CDR3: TGTGCCAGCAGGGAGTCTAACACCGGGGAGCTGTTTTTT. Protein: CASRESNTGELFF.

CDR3 in DNA: TGTGCCAGCAGCCCCCTCCCGGGAGGGAGCACCGGGGAGCTGTTTTTT. Translation gives CASSPLPGGSTGELFF. The rearrangement joins TRBV7-7 to TRBJ2-2, with 8 bases identical to TRBD2. Per the germline V gene, CDR1 is SSHAT and CDR2 is FNYEAQ (reference sequence). V was clipped by 5 bases and J by 4 bases; unmatched bases: 9. The CDR3 length is 16 residues.

The rearrangement links TRBV2 to TRBJ2-5; the D is unclear. The germline CDR1 and CDR2 sequences are SNHLY and FYNNEI. Between the trimmed V and J ends, which lost 9 bases and 5 bases, there was a span of 22 bases. The CDR3 runs to 15 residues. CDR3 protein: CASRTTRGAGETQYF. The DNA for the CDR3 is TGTGCCAGTCGAACCACTCGAGGTGCCGGGGAGACCCAGTACTTC.

The chain couples TRBV30 to TRBJ2-2; possible D gene TRBD2, 5 bases. Looked up from germline, CDR1 is GTSNPN and CDR2 is SVGIG (reference sequence). The CDR3 has 15 residues. V dropped 4 bases and J dropped 3 bases, with 15 bases sitting between them. This chain's CDR3 is CAWIRTAPYTGELFF. CDR3 DNA: TGTGCCTGGATACGGACTGCACCGTACACCGGGGAGCTGTTTTTT.

This chain links TRBV7-9 with TRBJ2-3; 7 bases map to TRBD2. V trimming: 1 base; J trimming: 6 bases; junction bases outside the gene matches: 7. The CDR3 covers 15 residues. Looked up from germline, CDR1 is SEHNR and CDR2 is FQNEAQ (reference sequence). CDR3 DNA: TGTGCCAGCAGCTTAGGGGGGAGGGCCTCCGATACGCAGTATTTT. Residues: CASSLGGRASDTQYF.

The V and J genes are TRBV7-2 and TRBJ2-2; the D is unclear. V gave up 5 bases and J gave up 8 bases, with 12 bases separating them. Germline CDR1 is SGHTA and CDR2 is FQGNSA. There are 13 residues in the CDR3. The CDR3: CASSQILSGELFF. The CDR3 DNA reads TGTGCCAGCAGCCAGATTCTGTCTGGGGAGCTGTTTTTT.

The rearrangement joins TRBV30 to TRBJ2-5; TRBD2 is a possible D gene (6 bases). The CDR3 covers 14 residues. V lost 0 bases and J lost 5, with 13 bases in between. CDR1 GTSNPN and CDR2 SVGIG come from the germline V gene (reference sequence). CDR3 in DNA: TGTGCCTGGAGTGTAGGCGGGGCAAAGGAGACCCAGTACTTC. Translating gives CAWSVGGAKETQYF.